These 20 T cell receptor beta chains share one sample of origin, sequenced in a study of response to subunit inactivated influenza vaccine. Using its own MiXCR run on the RT-PCR reads, TCRdb lists one record per CDR3 protein. The profile shows about 700,000 distinct CDR3 sequences, about 15% of them singletons. The specimen comprised PBMCs from blood, sampled around 15 days before vaccination. These receptor sequences come from a man over 45 who received an inactivated influenza vaccine.

On this clonotype: A read error may account for a junction end that differs from germline. The chain combines TRBV3-1 with TRBJ1-3, with unresolved D. The length of the CDR3 is 12 residues. The germline CDR1 and CDR2 sequences are LGHDT and YNNKEL (reference sequence). CDR3 amino acids: CASSPRGNTKYF. DNA of the CDR3: TGTGCCAGCAGCCCCCGCGGAAACACCAAATATTTT.

Concerning this clonotype: Because the CDR3 is missing its conserved closing phenylalanine or tryptophan, this is likely a read error. V and J are TRBV5-1 and TRBJ2-5; perhaps TRBD1 as D (5 bases). The CDR3 has 14 amino acids. Germline V gene lookup returns CDR1 SGHRS and CDR2 YFSETQ. The V end lost 0 bases, the J end lost 2 bases, and 8 bases lay between the germline ends. Here the CDR3 reads CASSLAGIQETQYL. CDR3 coding DNA: TGCGCCAGCAGCTTGGCAGGGATTCAAGAGACCCAGTACCTC.

This clonotype has just a few counts. The chain links TRBV29-1 to TRBJ2-1, with no clear D. V shed 7 bases and J shed 7 bases, with 8 bases lying between them. The CDR3 covers 10 residues. Germline-derived CDR1 and CDR2 are SQVTM and ANQGSEA. CDR3 loop: CSGKENEQFF. CDR3 sequence (DNA): TGCAGCGGGAAAGAGAATGAGCAGTTCTTC.

The chain uses TRBV7-2 and TRBJ2-5, with 7 bases lining up with TRBD2. V was clipped by 1 base and J by 7 bases; unmatched bases: 9. CDR1 SGHTA and CDR2 FQGNSA come from the germline V gene. The CDR3 runs to 15 residues. CDR3 amino acids: CASSLGLAGAPTQYF. The CDR3 DNA follows: TGTGCCAGCAGCTTAGGCTTGGCGGGAGCTCCGACCCAGTACTTC.

This clonotype has only a few counts. The V gene is TRBV28, the J gene TRBJ2-5; TRBD2 might be the D (6 bases). The CDR3 spans 14 residues. Trimming removed 4 bases from V and 5 bases from J, with 14 bases in between. From germline, CDR1 is MDHEN and CDR2 SYDVKM. CDR3 DNA sequence: TGTGCCAGCAGTTCCTCCGCGGGGCCGGAGACCCAGTACTTC. Residues: CASSSSAGPETQYF.

This clonotype was found a few times. J is TRBJ2-3 and V is TRBV20-1; no reliable D call. The V and J ends lost 4 bases and 4 bases respectively, with 18 bases between them. CDR3 length: 15 residues. CDR1 is DFQATT and CDR2 is SNEGSKA in the germline V gene (reference sequence). CDR3 amino acids: CSAKTMATNSDTQYF. The CDR3 coding sequence is TGCAGTGCTAAGACGATGGCTACCAACTCAGATACGCAGTATTTT.

CDR3 loop: CASSVEDRVNTEAFF. The DNA of the CDR3 is TGTGCCAGCAGCGTAGAGGACAGAGTGAACACTGAAGCTTTCTTT. This chain uses TRBV9 with TRBJ1-1, with D possibly TRBD1 on 6 matching bases. V was clipped by 0 bases and J by 0 bases, with 9 bases between them. The CDR3 is 15 amino acids. Germline V lookup: CDR1 SGDLS, CDR2 YYNGEE. The whole variable domain, filled in from reference TRBV9 and TRBJ1-1, reads DSGVTQTPKHLITATGQRVTLRCSPRSGDLSVYWYQQSLDQGLQFLIQYYNGEERAKGNILERFSAQQFPDLHSELNLSSLELGDSALYFCASSVEDRVNTEAFFGQGTRLTVV.

The chain couples TRBV6-1 to TRBJ1-2, with D possibly matching TRBD1 (5 bases). V lost 0 bases, J lost 5 bases, and 10 bases lay in between. This CDR3 has 14 residues. Germline lookup yields CDR1 MNHNS and CDR2 SASEGT. CDR3 DNA: TGTGCCAGCAGTGAAGCGCCAGGGCCATATGGCTACACCTTC. It codes for CASSEAPGPYGYTF.

This clonotype was seen only a few times. The V and J genes are TRBV7-3 and TRBJ2-1; 9 positions match TRBD2. The CDR3 runs 17 residues. The V segment lost 2 bases and the J segment 4 bases; nucleotides outside the gene matches: 9. The germline gives CDR1 SGHTA, CDR2 FQGTGA. CDR3 protein: CASSLLPGTSRYNEQFF. CDR3 coding DNA: TGTGCCAGCAGCTTATTACCAGGGACTAGCAGATACAATGAGCAGTTCTTC.

This clonotype appeared a few times. The chain is built from TRBV3-1 and TRBJ2-1; 12 nucleotides line up with TRBD2. The junction had 8 bases not matched to a gene; V was cut back by 2 bases and J by 6 bases. The CDR3 extends over 17 amino acids. The germline V gene encodes CDR1 LGHDT and CDR2 YNNKEL (reference sequence). The CDR3 DNA reads as TGTGCCAGCAGCCAACCTGGCGGGACTAGCGGGCGCAATGAGCAGTTCTTC. This translates into CASSQPGGTSGRNEQFF.

This clonotype was picked up many times. The gene calls are TRBV5-1 and TRBJ2-7; the match to TRBD1 covers 8 bases. V lost 0 bases and J lost 3; bases outside the gene matches: 5. The CDR3 sequence is 15 residues long. Germline V gene lookup returns CDR1 SGHRS and CDR2 YFSETQ. CDR3 in amino acids: CASSLGTGRGYEQYF. The CDR3 DNA is TGCGCCAGCAGCTTGGGGACAGGGAGAGGCTACGAGCAGTACTTC.

The table lists this clonotype with a few counts. This chain uses TRBV5-1 with TRBJ1-2; D not resolved. This CDR3 has 13 residues. With 1 base removed from V and 2 bases from J, the gap between germline ends came to 6 bases. CDR1 and CDR2 (germline): SGHRS, YFSETQ. This chain's CDR3 is CASSLMENYGYTF. The DNA for the CDR3 is TGCGCCAGCAGCTTGATGGAGAACTATGGCTACACCTTC.

The chain employs TRBV24-1 and TRBJ1-2; D unresolved. The germline gives CDR1 KGHDR, CDR2 SFDVKD. The CDR3 is 14 amino acids. V gave up 7 bases and J gave up 0 bases, with 11 bases separating them. The CDR3 coding sequence is TGTGCCACCAGCGCCGGCCCCTCTAACTATGGCTACACCTTC. Its translation is CATSAGPSNYGYTF.

V usage is TRBV6-2 or TRBV6-3 and J usage is TRBJ2-1, with 11 bases identical to TRBD1. CDR3 length: 15 amino acids. V lost 2 bases, J lost 9 bases, and 6 bases stayed unmatched. Germline CDR1 reads MNHEY; CDR2 reads SVGEGT. CDR3 sequence reads: CASSYLGQGAGEQFF. For the CDR3, the DNA is TGTGCCAGCAGTTACCTCGGACAGGGGGCAGGTGAGCAGTTCTTC.

There are many counts of this clonotype. The chain recombines TRBV10-3 with TRBJ2-1, with a weak D call TRBD2 (5 bases). The V gene lost 3 bases and the J gene lost 8 bases, with 17 bases spanning the gap. The germline V gene has CDR1 ENHRY and CDR2 SYGVKD. This CDR3 has 15 residues. Here the CDR3 DNA reads TGTGCCATCAGTGACCCCTCACTAGTGAGTCATGAGCAGTTCTTC. Its translation: CAISDPSLVSHEQFF.

At least ten counts were recorded for this clonotype. The rearrangement joins TRBV28 to TRBJ2-1, with TRBD2 identical over 12 bases. This CDR3 has 17 amino acids. With V trimmed by 1 base and J by 4 bases, 5 bases remained unmatched. Germline CDR1 and CDR2: MDHEN and SYDVKM. In DNA, the CDR3 is TGTGCCAGCAGTTTATCTCGACTAGCGGGAGTTTACAATGAGCAGTTCTTC. Translation: CASSLSRLAGVYNEQFF.

This clonotype showed up many times. CDR3 amino acids: CASISPGRGEKLFF. The CDR3 DNA reads TGTGCCAGCATTTCTCCGGGGAGGGGAGAAAAACTGTTTTTT. The chain couples TRBV28 to TRBJ1-4; perhaps TRBD1 as D (5 bases). V was clipped by 7 bases and J by 8 bases, with 17 bases between them. CDR3 size: 14 residues. Per germline, CDR1 MDHEN and CDR2 SYDVKM.

The chain joins TRBV20-1 to TRBJ2-7; D possibly corresponds to TRBD1 (5 bases). The CDR3 runs to 14 residues. V shed 8 bases and J shed 4 bases, with 21 bases lying between them. Germline V gene lookup returns CDR1 DFQATT and CDR2 SNEGSKA (reference sequence). The CDR3 here is CSTLSRDTSYEQYF. The CDR3 DNA reads TGCAGTACGCTAAGCAGGGATACGAGTTACGAGCAGTACTTC.

This clonotype was picked up a small number of times. J is TRBJ2-3 and V is TRBV29-1; 7 nucleotides line up with TRBD2. Germline V gene data show CDR1 as SQVTM and CDR2 as ANQGSEA. J was trimmed by 4 bases and V by 5 bases; bases with no gene match: 12. CDR3 length: 15 amino acids. The CDR3 sequence is CSVSVSGGRSDTQYF. CDR3 DNA: TGCAGCGTTTCTGTATCGGGGGGACGCTCAGATACGCAGTATTTT.

The rearrangement links TRBV20-1 to TRBJ2-7; D not resolved. The V gene's germline CDR1 is DFQATT and CDR2 SNEGSKA (reference sequence). Trimming removed 4 bases from V and 0 bases from J, with 13 bases in between. The CDR3 runs to 14 residues. The CDR3 nucleotides are TGCAGTGCTATATCGGGCGCACCCTCCTACGAGCAGTACTTC. The encoded protein is CSAISGAPSYEQYF.